These 28 T cell receptor beta chains were all obtained from the same sample, sequenced in a study of T cell responses to AZD1222 COVID-19 vaccine (dated by TCRdb to the early 2020s). The sample's time point label, decoded: baseline before first vaccination. Libraries came from the immunoSEQ multiplex PCR assay. TCRdb re-hosts the immuneACCESS table, in-frame sequences only. Its copies lack some clones; in the studies checked, an unresolved V gene accounts for under half of them, and the cause for the rest is not known. The sample includes 150,000 to 200,000 clones, with roughly 93% observed a single time. The biggest ten clones account for around 0.96% of the sample. The specimen comprised peripheral blood, sampled on day 0 of AZD1222 vaccination. The receptors here all came from an adult in good health.

The CDR3 spells CASSRTLGSYEQYF. In nucleotides, the CDR3 is TGTGCCAGCAGTAGGACGTTGGGGAGCTACGAGCAGTACTTC. V and J are TRBV2 and TRBJ2-7, with a tentative D call TRBD2 (5 bases). Germline loops: CDR1 SNHLY, CDR2 FYNNEI. This CDR3 comprises 14 residues. The V gene lost 5 bases and the J gene lost 3 bases, with 14 bases spanning the gap.

The rearrangement joins TRBV9 to TRBJ1-4; D is unclear. The CDR3 has 15 amino acids. The V end was cut by 1 base, the J end by 0 bases, with 7 bases between. CDR1 SGDLS and CDR2 YYNGEE come from the germline V gene. This CDR3 is CASSVYAATNEKLFF. For the CDR3, the DNA is TGTGCCAGCAGCGTATACGCTGCAACTAATGAAAAACTGTTTTTT.

V usage is TRBV5-6 and J usage is TRBJ1-2; D is ambiguous. V was cut by 4 bases and J by 5 bases, with 18 bases left in between. Germline loops: CDR1 SGHDT, CDR2 YYEEEE. The CDR3 sequence is 15 residues long. The CDR3: CASSPRPEITYGYTF. CDR3 in DNA: TGTGCCAGCAGCCCGCGACCGGAGATAACTTATGGCTACACCTTC.

The chain couples TRBV18 to TRBJ1-6; D may be TRBD1 (5 bases). V shed 3 bases and J shed 5 bases, with 11 bases lying between them. Germline V gene data show CDR1 as KGHSH and CDR2 as LQKENI. CDR3 length: 15 residues. The CDR3 here is CASSPAGRNNSPLHF. The CDR3 DNA is TGTGCCAGCTCACCGGCGGGACGGAATAATTCACCCCTCCACTTT.

The gene calls are TRBV21-1 and TRBJ2-2; the listed D gene, TRBD2, was not tested against the DNA. TRBV21-1 corresponds to a pseudogene. The CDR3 contains 14 residues. CDR3 sequence (DNA): TGTGCCCCTAAGGGGGGGGAAAACACCGGGGAGCTGTTTTTT. It encodes CAPKGGENTGELFF.

The V and J genes are TRBV9 and TRBJ1-2; tentative D call: TRBD1 (5 bases). V was clipped by 1 base and J by 7 bases, with 14 bases between them. The V gene's germline CDR1 is SGDLS and CDR2 YYNGEE. CDR3 length: 14 amino acids. The CDR3 is CASSVTDQGGGYTF. The CDR3 DNA is TGTGCCAGCAGCGTAACGGACCAGGGAGGTGGCTACACCTTC. The whole variable domain, remainder taken from reference TRBV9 and TRBJ1-2, is DSGVTQTPKHLITATGQRVTLRCSPRSGDLSVYWYQQSLDQGLQFLIQYYNGEERAKGNILERFSAQQFPDLHSELNLSSLELGDSALYFCASSVTDQGGGYTFGSGTRLTVV.

V usage is TRBV9 and J usage is TRBJ2-1; a weak D match, TRBD1 (5 bases). The CDR3 runs 12 residues. Looked up from germline, CDR1 is SGDLS and CDR2 is YYNGEE. V lost 0 bases to trimming and J lost 7 bases, with 5 bases between them. CDR3 loop: CASSVGQNEQFF. CDR3 sequence (DNA): TGTGCCAGCAGCGTAGGACAGAATGAGCAGTTCTTC. Variable domain in full (rest from reference TRBV9 and TRBJ2-1): DSGVTQTPKHLITATGQRVTLRCSPRSGDLSVYWYQQSLDQGLQFLIQYYNGEERAKGNILERFSAQQFPDLHSELNLSSLELGDSALYFCASSVGQNEQFFGPGTRLTVL.

CDR3 protein: CATHGGPSSNTGELFF. The CDR3 nucleotides read TGTGCCACCCACGGGGGACCAAGTTCGAACACCGGGGAGCTGTTTTTT. The rearrangement joins TRBV10-3 to TRBJ2-2, with a tentative D call TRBD2 (6 bases). Trimming stripped 10 bases from V and 0 bases from J, with 18 bases between. This CDR3 spans 16 amino acids. Germline V CDR1 and CDR2: ENHRY, SYGVKD.

The chain links TRBV2 to TRBJ1-2; possibly TRBD1 for D (5 bases). Per the germline V gene, CDR1 is SNHLY and CDR2 is FYNNEI. V lost 7 bases to trimming and J lost 6 bases, with 15 bases between them. The CDR3 sequence is 13 residues long. In DNA, the CDR3 is TGTGCCAGCAATGACCAAGGGACCGATGGCTACACCTTC. It translates to CASNDQGTDGYTF.

V usage is TRBV11-3 and J usage is TRBJ1-1; D ambiguous. The V end was cut by 4 bases, the J end by 4 bases, with 7 bases between. This CDR3 spans 12 amino acids. The germline CDR1 and CDR2 sequences are SGHNT and YENEEA. The CDR3 is CASSYAGTEAFF. The CDR3 DNA follows: TGTGCCAGCAGCTATGCAGGCACTGAAGCTTTCTTT. Using reference TRBV11-3 and TRBJ1-1 for the parts outside the CDR3, the full variable domain is EAGVVQSPRYKIIEKKQPVAFWCNPISGHNTLYWYLQNLGQGPELLIRYENEEAVDDSQLPKDRFSAERLKGVDSTLKIQPAELGDSAVYLCASSYAGTEAFFGQGTRLTVV.

V usage is TRBV11-2 and J usage is TRBJ2-7; D call uncertain. The germline V and J ends were trimmed by 4 bases and 2 bases, with 15 bases remaining between them. The CDR3 has 15 residues. The germline V gene has CDR1 SGHAT and CDR2 FQNNGV. In nucleotides, the CDR3 is TGTGCCAGCAGCTCAGTCTGGGGTTTGCCCTACGAGCAGTACTTC. This codes for CASSSVWGLPYEQYF.

J is TRBJ2-3 and V is TRBV14; unclear D gene. The germline V and J ends were trimmed by 1 base and 6 bases, with 8 bases remaining between them. The CDR3 runs 13 residues. The germline V gene has CDR1 SGHDN and CDR2 FVKESK. The CDR3 region has the DNA TGTGCCAGCAGCCAAGGTTTGAGGGATACGCAGTATTTT. Translation gives CASSQGLRDTQYF. Full variable domain (rest looked up from reference TRBV14 and TRBJ2-3): EAGVTQFPSHSVIEKGQTVTLRCDPISGHDNLYWYRRVMGKEIKFLLHFVKESKQDESGMPNNRFLAERTGGTYSTLKVQPAELEDSGVYFCASSQGLRDTQYFGPGTRLTVL.

This chain connects TRBV20-1 to TRBJ2-7; maybe TRBD2 (7 bases). The germline gives CDR1 DFQATT, CDR2 SNEGSKA (reference sequence). The CDR3 has 15 amino acids. The V end lost 3 bases, the J end lost 7 bases, and 22 bases lay between the germline ends. CDR3 sequence: CSASLAGGPLGEQYF. In DNA form, the CDR3 reads TGCAGTGCTAGTCTCGCCGGGGGGCCCCTGGGGGAGCAGTACTTC.

The genes are TRBV2 and TRBJ1-1; D not certain. Germline loops: CDR1 SNHLY, CDR2 FYNNEI. Between the trimmed V and J ends, which lost 6 bases and 4 bases, there was a span of 21 bases. The CDR3 spans 16 residues. CDR3 protein: CASRDILRGGGTEAFF. CDR3 bases: TGTGCCAGCAGAGATATTCTGAGAGGAGGTGGCACTGAAGCTTTCTTT.

This rearrangement joins TRBV4-3 to TRBJ2-1; D call uncertain. Germline V gene lookup returns CDR1 LGHNA and CDR2 YSLEER. The CDR3 has 14 amino acids. The V gene lost 3 bases and the J gene lost 5 bases, with 11 bases spanning the gap. The CDR3 nucleotides read TGCGCCAGCAGCCATGCCGGGTTCCACAATGAGCAGTTCTTC. Residues: CASSHAGFHNEQFF.

In regard to this clone: The junction shows a germline mismatch at one end, possibly a read error. In DNA, the CDR3 is TGTGCTAGCAGCTTAGGAGATGTTCATCAGCCCCAGCATTTT. It yields the protein CASSLGDVHQPQHF. The chain links TRBV7-7 to TRBJ1-5; D gene uncertain. Germline CDR1 reads SSHAT; CDR2 reads FNYEAQ (reference sequence). The CDR3 spans 14 residues. The variable domain in full, with the rest retrieved from reference TRBV7-7 and TRBJ1-5, is GAGVSQSPRYKVTKRGQDVTLRCDPISSHATLYWYQQALGQGPEFLTYFNYEAQPDKSGLPSDRFSAERPEGSISTLTIQRTEQRDSAMYRCASSLGDVHQPQHFGDGTRLSIL.

The chain combines TRBV14 with TRBJ2-5; 8 bases align to TRBD2. Germline CDR1 and CDR2: SGHDN and FVKESK. This CDR3 has 18 residues. Unmatched junction bases numbered 12, after V lost 1 base and J lost 2 bases. CDR3 DNA: TGTGCCAGCAGCCAAGGCACTAGCGGCAGAAGGAGGCAAGAGACCCAGTACTTC. Translating it yields CASSQGTSGRRRQETQYF.

The chain uses TRBV4-2 and TRBJ2-5; D not resolved. The CDR3 covers 14 residues. Trimming pared 1 base from V and 0 bases from J, leaving 6 bases between. Germline CDR1 is LGHNA and CDR2 is YNFKEQ. CDR3 coding DNA: TGTGCCAGCAGCCAAGGGACGTACCAAGAGACCCAGTACTTC. It yields the protein CASSQGTYQETQYF.

This sequence joins TRBV7-2 and TRBJ1-2; D gene uncertain. The CDR3 totals 13 residues. The V and J ends lost 3 bases and 4 bases respectively, with 9 bases between them. Germline CDR1 SGHTA, CDR2 FQGNSA. The DNA for the CDR3 is TGTGCCAGCAGCTTCTCCAATTTCTATGGCTACACCTTC. Translation gives CASSFSNFYGYTF.

The V gene is TRBV10-3, the J gene TRBJ1-1, with 9 positions matching TRBD1. Trimming removed 10 bases from V and 4 bases from J; junction bases left unmatched: 10. Germline CDR1 reads ENHRY; CDR2 reads SYGVKD. CDR3 length: 14 amino acids. CDR3 DNA sequence: TGTGCCACTACAGGGGGACAGGGAACCACTGAAGCTTTCTTT. Translated: CATTGGQGTTEAFF.

The chain uses TRBV23-1 and TRBJ2-1; 10 bases are shared with TRBD2. TRBV23-1 is an ORF; its function is uncertain. Trimming cost V 0 bases and J 5 bases; bases outside gene matches: 10. This CDR3 contains 18 residues. CDR3 sequence: CASSQSRVRTSGHNEQFF. CDR3 nucleotides: TGCGCCAGCAGTCAATCGAGGGTTAGGACTAGCGGACACAATGAGCAGTTCTTC.

Here the CDR3 DNA reads TGTGCCAGTAGTATAGATGGTGGACAGTGGTCTGGCTACACCTTC. As protein: CASSIDGGQWSGYTF. The genes are TRBV19 and TRBJ1-2; D possibly corresponds to TRBD1 (6 bases). Germline V gene sequence: CDR1 LNHDA, CDR2 SQIVND (reference sequence). This CDR3 contains 15 residues. With 0 bases removed from V and 7 bases from J, the gap between germline ends came to 15 bases.

The chain couples TRBV6-1 to TRBJ1-1, with D uncertain. V gave up 3 bases and J gave up 1 base, with 9 bases separating them. CDR3 length: 14 amino acids. The germline CDR1 and CDR2 sequences are MNHNS and SASEGT. CDR3 DNA: TGTGCCAGCAGTGAGATGACGGGGAACACTGAAGCTTTCTTT. It is translated as CASSEMTGNTEAFF.

The chain carries TRBV3-1 (or the pseudogene TRBV3-2) and TRBJ1-1; unclear D gene. The germline V and J ends were trimmed by 1 base and 3 bases, with 6 bases remaining between them. CDR3 length: 13 residues. Germline lookup yields CDR1 LGHDT and CDR2 YNNKEL (reference sequence). The CDR3 protein is CASSQAPDTEAFF. CDR3 sequence (DNA): TGTGCCAGCAGCCAAGCCCCAGACACTGAAGCTTTCTTT.

This clone has only a few counts. This chain connects TRBV19 to TRBJ1-5, with TRBD1 identical over 10 bases. V dropped 6 bases and J dropped 5; count of bases not matched to a gene: 7. Germline values: CDR1 LNHDA, CDR2 SQIVND (reference sequence). This CDR3 is 15 amino acids long. DNA for the CDR3: TGTGCCAGTAGCCTGACAGGGGGCGGGCATCAGCCCCAGCATTTT. It codes for CASSLTGGGHQPQHF.

This chain links TRBV12-3 or TRBV12-4 with TRBJ1-4; no firm D call. This CDR3 has 13 residues. Trimming cost V 3 bases and J 7 bases, with 9 bases left between them. As DNA, the CDR3 is TGTGCCAGCAGTTTTCGGACGGGTGAAAAACTGTTTTTT. Translation: CASSFRTGEKLFF.

CDR3 nucleotide sequence: TGTGCCAGTAGTCCAAACCGGGACGACCCTGAAGCTTTCTTT. It translates to CASSPNRDDPEAFF. The rearrangement links TRBV19 to TRBJ1-1, with D tentatively TRBD1 (5 bases). From germline, CDR1 is LNHDA and CDR2 SQIVND (reference sequence). Trimming shortened V by 5 bases and J by 6 bases, and 16 bases separated the two germline ends. There are 14 residues in the CDR3. The variable domain in full, completed from reference TRBV19 and TRBJ1-1, reads DGGITQSPKYLFRKEGQNVTLSCEQNLNHDAMYWYRQDPGQGLRLIYYSQIVNDFQKGDIAEGYSVSREKKESFPLTVTSAQKNPTAFYLCASSPNRDDPEAFFGQGTRLTVV.

The chain couples TRBV4-1 to TRBJ2-1, with D possibly TRBD2 on 5 matching bases. CDR3 length: 15 amino acids. V was cut by 6 bases and J by 3 bases, with 15 bases left in between. Germline assignment: CDR1 MGHRA and CDR2 YSYEKL. The CDR3 protein is CASRSGPAGYNEQFF. The DNA of the CDR3 is TGCGCCAGCAGATCAGGCCCGGCGGGCTACAATGAGCAGTTCTTC.